One and the same sample provided the 5 T cell receptor beta chains below, sequenced in a study of memory CD4+ T cells and cytomegalovirus serostatus. The sort gate was single viable CD3+CD4+CD8-CD45RO+ cells for memory CD4+ T cells. Assay: immunoSEQ multiplex PCR; the TCRdb copy retains only in-frame clones and omits some. The sample gives about 73,000 clones, under 80% of which show up once; 2.6% is in the top ten. Material for sequencing was memory CD4+ T cells from blood. The receptors stem from an adult in good health and CMV-seropositive.

J is TRBJ2-7 and V is TRBV4-1; D might be TRBD1 (6 bases). The CDR3 sequence is 15 residues long. CDR1 and CDR2 from the germline V gene are MGHRA and YSYEKL. V lost 0 bases and J 0 bases, leaving 9 bases between the germline ends. Here the CDR3 DNA reads TGCGCCAGCAGCCAAGAACAGGGCGTCTCCTACGAGCAGTACTTC. Translated: CASSQEQGVSYEQYF.

The chain joins TRBV30 to TRBJ2-6; D is undetermined. Germline V gene sequence: CDR1 GTSNPN, CDR2 SVGIG (reference sequence). V was trimmed by 2 bases and J by 4 bases, leaving 6 bases between them. The CDR3 length is 13 residues. The CDR3 here is CAWSTRGANVLTF. In nucleotides, the CDR3 is TGTGCCTGGAGTACTCGAGGGGCCAACGTCCTGACTTTC. The whole variable domain, filled in from reference TRBV30 and TRBJ2-6, reads SQTIHQWPATLVQPVGSPLSLECTVEGTSNPNLYWYRQAAGRGLQLLFYSVGIGQISSEVPQNLSASRPQDRQFILSSKKLLLSDSGFYLCAWSTRGANVLTFGAGSRLTVL.

The J gene is TRBJ1-3, the V gene TRBV6-1; D may be TRBD1 (5 bases). Germline V gene lookup returns CDR1 MNHNS and CDR2 SASEGT. The CDR3 is 11 residues long. V dropped 11 bases and J dropped 4 bases, with 9 bases sitting between them. The CDR3 DNA sequence: TGTGCCGCGGGGGTCGGAAACACCATATATTTT. Protein sequence: CAAGVGNTIYF.

The chain uses TRBV7-2 and TRBJ2-7; TRBD2 might be the D (5 bases). CDR3 size: 14 residues. Per the germline V gene, CDR1 is SGHTA and CDR2 is FQGNSA. V gave up 1 base and J gave up 1 base, with 8 bases separating them. In DNA, the CDR3 is TGTGCCAGCAGCTTAGGGAGCGGATCCTACGAGCAGTACGTC. Protein product: CASSLGSGSYEQYV.

The count of this clone is one. The chain links TRBV5-4 to TRBJ2-4; D is possibly TRBD2 (6 bases). The V and J ends lost 0 bases and 8 bases respectively, with 18 bases between them. Per the germline V gene, CDR1 is SGHNT and CDR2 is YYREEE (reference sequence). The CDR3 length is 16 residues. CDR3 loop: CASSLAGRSRGDIQYF. The DNA for the CDR3 is TGTGCCAGCAGCTTGGCTGGCAGGAGTCGCGGGGACATTCAGTACTTC.